This T cell receptor (beta chain) was captured in a study of cytomegalovirus exposure and HLA in healthy donors. The donors were healthy bone marrow donors. PCR used 60 Vbeta primers and 13 Jbeta primers. Generated by immunoSEQ multiplex PCR, the TCRdb table keeps only in-frame clones and is missing some. There are fewer than 200,000 clones in the sample; around 80% occur only once, and under 0.9% lies in the top ten. This CDR3 region has 12 residues. Trimming stripped 10 bases from V and 1 base from J, with 10 bases between. Looked up from germline, CDR1 is ENHRY and CDR2 is SYGVKD. The sequence was obtained from a woman between 40 and 50 years old in good health and CMV-seronegative. V usage is TRBV10-3 and J usage is TRBJ1-1; D is uncertain. Sequencing was performed on PBMCs. The CDR3 nucleotides are TGTGCCACCAAAGAGGGGAACACTGAAGCTTTCTTT. Protein sequence: CATKEGNTEAFF.